These 15 T cell receptor beta chains came from one sample sequenced in a study of T cell responses to AZD1222 COVID-19 vaccine. Sequencing was performed with immunoSEQ multiplex PCR; in TCRdb, only in-frame clones are kept and a portion is missing. The sample includes under 150,000 clones, 84% of them seen just once. This specimen consisted of peripheral blood, obtained 28 days after the second AZD1222 dose. The receptors come from an adult who received the AZD1222 COVID-19 vaccine.

This clone appeared a single time. The V call is TRBV19, the J call TRBJ1-5; tentatively, D is TRBD1 (6 bases). Deletions cut 5 bases from V and 5 bases from J, with 13 bases between. CDR1 and CDR2 from the germline V gene are LNHDA and SQIVND (reference sequence). This CDR3 is 14 amino acids long. The CDR3 DNA reads as TGTGCCAGTAGTGTCCGACAGGACCATCAGCCCCAGCATTTT. Protein sequence: CASSVRQDHQPQHF.

This clone was found a few times. The V gene is TRBV4-1, the J gene TRBJ2-1; 7 bases agree with TRBD2. Germline CDR1 and CDR2: MGHRA and YSYEKL. The CDR3 extends over 16 amino acids. V was pared by 0 bases and J by 9 bases, with 11 bases of the junction left unmatched. In DNA form, the CDR3 reads TGCGCCAGCAGCCAAGAAGGAGTAGCGGGCCGGGGTGAGCAGTTCTTC. This encodes CASSQEGVAGRGEQFF.

CDR3 residues: CASRTGTDNSPLHF. CDR3 bases: TGTGCCAGCAGGACCGGGACAGATAATTCACCCCTCCACTTT. The genes are TRBV28 and TRBJ1-6, with TRBD1 matching over 7 bases. This CDR3 region has 14 residues. Germline V gene lookup returns CDR1 MDHEN and CDR2 SYDVKM. V was pared by 6 bases and J by 5 bases, with 4 bases of the junction left unmatched.

The chain uses TRBV5-3 and TRBJ1-1; D may be TRBD1 (6 bases). TRBV5-3 is an open reading frame, and its role is uncertain. The V end lost 4 bases, the J end lost 0 bases, and 22 bases lay between the germline ends. This CDR3 contains 18 residues. The CDR3 DNA sequence: TGTGCCAGAAGCCTCCCCCCAGGGGAGGGGCATATGAACACTGAAGCTTTCTTT. This gives the protein CARSLPPGEGHMNTEAFF.

The chain uses TRBV7-2 and TRBJ2-3; D gene uncertain. Germline V gene sequence: CDR1 SGHTA, CDR2 FQGNSA. The CDR3 extends over 13 amino acids. Trimming shortened V by 6 bases and J by 0 bases, and 7 bases separated the two germline ends. The CDR3: CASRRLSTDTQYF. CDR3 bases: TGTGCCAGCAGGAGACTCAGCACAGATACGCAGTATTTT.

CDR3 in DNA: TGTGCCAGCAGCCAGGTCCAGCTTAACTATGGCTACACCTTC. Protein product: CASSQVQLNYGYTF. This chain links TRBV5-6 with TRBJ1-2, with no clear D. Per the germline V gene, CDR1 is SGHDT and CDR2 is YYEEEE. CDR3 length: 14 amino acids. V lost 4 bases to trimming and J lost 1 base, with 11 bases between them.

On this clone: The sample has other DNA sequences that encode this CDR3 too. The rearrangement uses TRBV30 and TRBJ1-1; 8 bases fit TRBD1. CDR3 length: 12 residues. CDR1 and CDR2 (germline): GTSNPN, SVGIG (reference sequence). The V segment lost 7 bases and the J segment 5 bases; nucleotides outside the gene matches: 6. In nucleotides, the CDR3 is TGTGCCTCCAGGACAGGGAGGACTGAAGCTTTCTTT. The encoded protein is CASRTGRTEAFF. The full variable domain, with the rest looked up from reference TRBV30 and TRBJ1-1, is SQTIHQWPATLVQPVGSPLSLECTVEGTSNPNLYWYRQAAGRGLQLLFYSVGIGQISSEVPQNLSASRPQDRQFILSSKKLLLSDSGFYLCASRTGRTEAFFGQGTRLTVV.

This clone turned up a few times. The chain combines TRBV4-1 with TRBJ1-5; D unclear. Germline values: CDR1 MGHRA, CDR2 YSYEKL. CDR3 size: 14 residues. Deletions cut 6 bases from V and 3 bases from J, with 12 bases between. The CDR3 spells CASRGIGFNQPQHF. The CDR3 bases are TGCGCCAGCAGGGGGATTGGTTTCAATCAGCCCCAGCATTTT.

The genes are TRBV19 and TRBJ1-2; a possible D gene is TRBD1 (5 bases). The germline V gene encodes CDR1 LNHDA and CDR2 SQIVND (reference sequence). The CDR3 length is 13 residues. Trimming took 5 bases from V and 5 from J, leaving 12 bases between them. Here the CDR3 reads CASSAPGRYGYTF. In DNA form, the CDR3 reads TGTGCCAGTAGTGCCCCGGGGCGGTATGGCTACACCTTC.

The rearrangement uses TRBV5-1 and TRBJ2-2; a possible D gene is TRBD1 (6 bases). Trimming removed 4 bases at V and 3 bases at J, with 10 bases between. Germline loops: CDR1 SGHRS, CDR2 YFSETQ. CDR3 length: 14 amino acids. In DNA, the CDR3 is TGCGCCAGCAGCGGACGACAGGACACCGGGGAGCTGTTTTTT. Translating it yields CASSGRQDTGELFF.

The chain carries TRBV4-3 and TRBJ2-7; possibly TRBD2 for D (6 bases). CDR3 length: 15 amino acids. Per germline, CDR1 LGHNA and CDR2 YSLEER. With 0 bases removed from V and 9 bases from J, the gap between germline ends came to 18 bases. The CDR3 is CASSQDNGGGRRQYF. Here the CDR3 DNA reads TGCGCCAGCAGCCAAGATAACGGGGGTGGCCGGCGGCAGTACTTC.

V usage is TRBV5-4 and J usage is TRBJ2-3, with D possibly TRBD2 on 5 matching bases. V shed 0 bases and J shed 3 bases, with 8 bases lying between them. CDR3 length equals 14 residues. Germline V gene lookup returns CDR1 SGHNT and CDR2 YYREEE (reference sequence). CDR3 loop: CASSLELVTDTQYF. The CDR3 nucleotides are TGTGCCAGCAGCTTGGAACTAGTTACAGATACGCAGTATTTT.

This clone was counted between two and nine times. The rearrangement joins TRBV9 to TRBJ2-3; 10 bases map to TRBD1. The junction had 8 bases not matched to a gene; V was cut back by 3 bases and J by 7 bases. Germline V gene data show CDR1 as SGDLS and CDR2 as YYNGEE. The CDR3 is 15 amino acids. This CDR3 is CASSAYGQGDNTQYF. The CDR3 DNA is TGTGCCAGCAGCGCGTATGGACAGGGGGATAATACGCAGTATTTT.

This chain uses TRBV4-1 with TRBJ1-1, with D perhaps matching TRBD1 (5 bases). The CDR3 runs to 15 residues. V was shortened by 4 bases and J by 5 bases, with 17 bases between the two germline ends. CDR1 is MGHRA and CDR2 is YSYEKL in the germline V gene. CDR3 sequence: CASSLSTGGWTEAFF. The CDR3 DNA reads TGCGCCAGCAGCCTGTCAACGGGGGGATGGACTGAAGCTTTCTTT.

The chain employs TRBV5-4 and TRBJ2-7, with 7 bases lining up with TRBD2. Unmatched junction bases numbered 8, after V lost 0 bases and J lost 5 bases. The CDR3 is made up of 15 amino acids. Germline-derived CDR1 and CDR2 are SGHNT and YYREEE (reference sequence). CDR3 loop: CASSLDGGGFHEQYF. CDR3 bases: TGTGCCAGCAGCTTGGATGGGGGGGGATTCCACGAGCAGTACTTC.